A single sample gave rise to the 32 T cell receptor beta chains below, sequenced in a study of shared clonotypes between healthy human individuals. Profiled with immunoSEQ multiplex PCR; TCRdb holds only in-frame clones, not every one. The table includes about 460,000 clones, around 77% detected once. Specimen: PBMCs. The receptors originated from a middle-aged woman in good health. Some clones in this sample may be carry-over from other donors' samples.

The genes are TRBV5-4 and TRBJ1-1, with D hard to call. Per germline, CDR1 SGHNT and CDR2 YYREEE (reference sequence). CDR3 length: 13 residues. V shed 1 base and J shed 1 base, with 5 bases lying between them. Written as DNA, the CDR3 is TGTGCCAGCAGCTTGAGTCGGAACACTGAAGCTTTCTTT. It yields the protein CASSLSRNTEAFF.

V usage is TRBV18 and J usage is TRBJ2-7; D gene ambiguous. This CDR3 is built from 13 residues. V was clipped by 3 bases and J by 0 bases, with 6 bases between them. Per germline, CDR1 KGHSH and CDR2 LQKENI. The CDR3 nucleotides are TGTGCCAGCTCACCCCTTAGCTCCTACGAGCAGTACTTC. Amino acid sequence: CASSPLSSYEQYF. Supplemented by reference TRBV18 and TRBJ2-7, the full variable domain reads NAGVMQNPRHLVRRRGQEARLRCSPMKGHSHVYWYRQLPEEGLKFMVYLQKENIIDESGMPKERFSAEFPKEGPSILRIQQVVRGDSAAYFCASSPLSSYEQYFGPGTRLTVT.

This sequence joins TRBV5-4 and TRBJ2-5; D is perhaps TRBD2 (5 bases). This CDR3 is 14 amino acids long. Trimming cost V 0 bases and J 5 bases, with 11 bases left between them. Germline V gene lookup returns CDR1 SGHNT and CDR2 YYREEE (reference sequence). CDR3 coding DNA: TGTGCCAGCAGCTTGGAAGCCGGGGATGAGACCCAGTACTTC. Translating gives CASSLEAGDETQYF.

This clone was observed at least ten times. The sample has other DNA sequences that encode this CDR3 too. The chain has TRBV2 and TRBJ2-7; D is perhaps TRBD2 (6 bases). The CDR3 totals 15 residues. Deletions cut 2 bases from V and 0 bases from J, with 11 bases between. The germline V gene has CDR1 SNHLY and CDR2 FYNNEI. The CDR3 bases are TGTGCCAGCAGTGAATGGGGCGGGACCTCCTACGAGCAGTACTTC. Protein product: CASSEWGGTSYEQYF.

This clone was seen a single time. The gene calls are TRBV7-3 and TRBJ2-5; 8 nucleotides line up with TRBD2. With 5 bases clipped from V and 2 bases from J, the junction kept 7 bases outside the gene matches. CDR3 size: 15 residues. Germline V lookup: CDR1 SGHTA, CDR2 FQGTGA. CDR3 in amino acids: CASSPTGTRQETQYF. The DNA for the CDR3 is TGTGCCAGCAGCCCCACCGGGACTAGACAAGAGACCCAGTACTTC.

With regard to this clone: Since a far larger clone is one base different, this is likely a read error. The rearrangement uses TRBV2 and TRBJ1-2, with unresolved D. Trimming removed 6 bases at V and 2 bases at J, with 4 bases between. The CDR3 is 11 amino acids. The germline V gene has CDR1 SNHLY and CDR2 FYNNEI. DNA of the CDR3: TGTGCCAGCAGACAGAACTATGGCTACACCTTC. This gives the protein CASRQNYGYTF. The full variable domain, in which reference TRBV2 and TRBJ1-2 provide the parts outside the CDR3, is EPEVTQTPSHQVTQMGQEVILRCVPISNHLYFYWYRQILGQKVEFLVSFYNNEISEKSEIFDDQFSVERPDGSNFTLKIRSTKLEDSAMYFCASRQNYGYTFGSGTRLTVV.

A note on this clone: Other DNA sequences from this sample encode an identical CDR3 as well. The chain employs TRBV28 and TRBJ2-6; D is possibly TRBD1 (5 bases). This CDR3 comprises 17 residues. The germline V gene encodes CDR1 MDHEN and CDR2 SYDVKM. V was trimmed by 4 bases and J by 0 bases, leaving 13 bases between them. CDR3 amino acids: CASSSTVISSGANVLTF. For the CDR3, the DNA is TGTGCCAGCAGTTCGACAGTGATTAGCTCTGGGGCCAACGTCCTGACTTTC.

The chain is built from TRBV18 and TRBJ2-7, with D tentatively TRBD1 or TRBD2 (5 bases each). Germline CDR1 reads KGHSH; CDR2 reads LQKENI. Between the trimmed V and J ends, which lost 3 bases and 4 bases, there was a span of 16 bases. CDR3 size: 15 residues. The CDR3, as DNA: TGTGCCAGCTCACCGTGGGGGATTCTGGGATACGAGCAGTACTTC. Translated, it gives CASSPWGILGYEQYF.

The chain combines TRBV19 with TRBJ2-6; TRBD2 agrees at 7 bases. Germline-derived CDR1 and CDR2 are LNHDA and SQIVND (reference sequence). V lost 5 bases, J lost 3 bases, and 7 bases stayed unmatched. The CDR3 is 16 amino acids. For the CDR3, the DNA is TGTGCCAGTAGTCCGGGAGGCGCCCTTGGGGCCAACGTCCTGACTTTC. Protein product: CASSPGGALGANVLTF.

Concerning this clone itself: The same CDR3 can be traced to other DNA sequences in this sample. V and J are TRBV14 and TRBJ2-7; D gene ambiguous. Germline V lookup: CDR1 SGHDN, CDR2 FVKESK. The CDR3 totals 11 residues. Trimming shortened V by 1 base and J by 2 bases, and 0 bases separated the two germline ends. This chain's CDR3 is CASSQAYEQYF. The CDR3 region has the DNA TGTGCCAGCAGCCAAGCCTACGAGCAGTACTTC.

J is TRBJ1-5 and V is TRBV5-6, with a possible D match to TRBD1 (6 bases). The CDR3 has 15 amino acids. Germline V CDR1 and CDR2: SGHDT, YYEEEE. V was cut by 1 base and J by 4 bases, with 12 bases left in between. CDR3 in DNA: TGTGCCAGCAGCTTGAGGGGGGTGTGGAATCAGCCCCAGCATTTT. It translates to CASSLRGVWNQPQHF. Drawing the rest from reference TRBV5-6 and TRBJ1-5, the complete variable domain is DAGVTQSPTHLIKTRGQQVTLRCSPKSGHDTVSWYQQALGQGPQFIFQYYEEEERQRGNFPDRFSGHQFPNYSSELNVNALLLGDSALYLCASSLRGVWNQPQHFGDGTRLSIL.

On this clone: This sample also contains other DNA sequences that code for the same CDR3. V gene TRBV28 combines with J gene TRBJ2-2; D might be TRBD1 (5 bases). The V end lost 0 bases, the J end lost 0 bases, and 8 bases lay between the germline ends. This CDR3 has 16 residues. CDR1 and CDR2 from the germline V gene are MDHEN and SYDVKM. CDR3 residues: CASSLWTVTNTGELFF. CDR3 sequence (DNA): TGTGCCAGCAGTTTATGGACAGTTACGAACACCGGGGAGCTGTTTTTT.

The rearrangement links TRBV18 to TRBJ2-2; 10 bases are a match to TRBD1. V was clipped by 6 bases and J by 7 bases; unmatched bases: 8. CDR1 and CDR2 from the germline V gene are KGHSH and LQKENI. CDR3 size: 15 residues. The CDR3 region has the DNA TGTGCCAGCTCCCAAGACAGGGGGCGAGTCGGGGAGCTGTTTTTT. Encoded protein: CASSQDRGRVGELFF.

The table lists this clone with a few counts. Given a far larger clone just one base away, this is likely a sequencing read error. The V gene is TRBV29-1, the J gene TRBJ1-2; no definite D call. CDR3 length: 11 amino acids. CDR1 is SQVTM and CDR2 is ANQGSEA in the germline V gene. The CDR3 bases are TGCAGCGAGTCCTCAAACTATGGCTACATCTTC. Residues: CSESSNYGYIF.

As regards this clone: At one of its ends the junction is not consistent with the germline gene, which may arise from a read error. This sample also contains other DNA sequences that code for the same CDR3. The chain couples TRBV2 to TRBJ2-1; TRBD2 matches 16 bases. This CDR3 comprises 16 residues. CDR1 and CDR2 from the germline V gene are SNHLY and FYNNEI. CDR3 DNA: TGTGCCAGCAGCGAAGTGGGACTAGCGGGAGGGAGTGAGCAGTTCTTC. This codes for CASSEVGLAGGSEQFF.

The V gene is TRBV10-3, the J gene TRBJ2-1; D is possibly TRBD2 (6 bases). Germline V gene lookup returns CDR1 ENHRY and CDR2 SYGVKD. V was trimmed by 6 bases and J by 2 bases, leaving 14 bases between them. CDR3 length equals 15 residues. CDR3 nucleotide sequence: TGTGCCATCAGCATGGGACTGATCACCTACAATGAGCAGTTCTTC. Translating gives CAISMGLITYNEQFF.

The chain recombines TRBV4-1 with TRBJ2-5; TRBD2 matches 8 bases. CDR1 and CDR2 (germline): MGHRA, YSYEKL. There are 16 residues in the CDR3. V lost 5 bases to trimming and J lost 5 bases; unmatched junction nucleotides: 13. CDR3 nucleotide sequence: TGCGCCAGCAGCTCCCGATCCGCGGGAGGCTGGGAGACCCAGTACTTC. Its protein is CASSSRSAGGWETQYF.

This sequence joins TRBV28 and TRBJ1-5; the D is unclear. Germline CDR1 is MDHEN and CDR2 is SYDVKM. The ends were cut back, 2 bases at V and 7 bases at J, with 9 bases in the middle. This CDR3 spans 13 amino acids. CDR3 nucleotide sequence: TGTGCCAGCAGTTTAGGTGACTGGCAGCCCCAGCATTTT. Translating gives CASSLGDWQPQHF.

The chain employs TRBV18 and TRBJ2-3; 8 bases fit TRBD2. Germline-derived CDR1 and CDR2 are KGHSH and LQKENI. CDR3 length: 14 residues. The junction had 5 bases not matched to a gene; V was cut back by 3 bases and J by 6 bases. In nucleotides, the CDR3 is TGTGCCAGCTCACCCCCTGGCGGGAGGGATACGCAGTATTTT. Translation gives CASSPPGGRDTQYF.

The chain uses TRBV29-1 and TRBJ1-4; TRBD1 is a possible D gene (6 bases). Germline-derived CDR1 and CDR2 are SQVTM and ANQGSEA. The V end was cut by 7 bases, the J end by 3 bases, with 12 bases between. The CDR3 spans 13 residues. CDR3 sequence: CSARGGPNEKLFF. As DNA, the CDR3 is TGCAGCGCCCGTGGGGGGCCTAATGAAAAACTGTTTTTT.

This rearrangement joins TRBV27 to TRBJ2-3; D remains unclear. Trimming removed 1 base at V and 0 bases at J, with 14 bases between. This CDR3 comprises 17 residues. Germline V gene data show CDR1 as MNHEY and CDR2 as SMNVEV (reference sequence). CDR3 protein: CASSLFWASRSTDTQYF. The DNA of the CDR3 is TGTGCCAGCAGTTTATTCTGGGCGTCCCGAAGCACAGATACGCAGTATTTT.

In its sample, this clone was seen a few times. The rearrangement uses TRBV7-9 and TRBJ2-1, with 8 bases fitting TRBD2. The CDR3 is 15 amino acids. Trimming at V came to 5 bases and at J to 3 bases, leaving 6 bases not matched to a gene. CDR1 is SEHNR and CDR2 is FQNEAQ in the germline V gene (reference sequence). For the CDR3, the DNA is TGTGCCAGCAGCCCCAGACTAGCGCGCTACAATGAGCAGTTCTTC. Translated, it gives CASSPRLARYNEQFF.

The chain employs TRBV28 and TRBJ2-7; TRBD2 agrees at 7 bases. The CDR3 is 15 residues long. Per germline, CDR1 MDHEN and CDR2 SYDVKM. Losses at the gene ends were 4 bases for V and 6 bases for J; bases not matched to a gene: 12. CDR3 protein: CASSSRLGGRVEQYF. CDR3 sequence (DNA): TGTGCCAGCAGTTCCCGCCTGGGCGGGAGAGTCGAGCAGTACTTC.

The chain joins TRBV10-3 to TRBJ2-5, with 14 positions matching TRBD2. The CDR3 runs to 16 residues. The trim removed 8 bases at V and 5 bases at J, leaving 10 bases unmatched. CDR1 and CDR2 (germline): ENHRY, SYGVKD. CDR3 bases: TGTGCCATCCAAGGAGGGACTAGCGGGAGTTACGAGACCCAGTACTTC. Its translation is CAIQGGTSGSYETQYF.

Comment on this clone: Just one base apart from a much larger clone, this may be a read error. The chain is built from TRBV19 and TRBJ1-5; 8 bases are a match to TRBD1. CDR1 and CDR2 from the germline V gene are LNHDA and SQIVND (reference sequence). The CDR3 is made up of 18 amino acids. The CDR3 sequence: CASNHSDRDRFSNQPRHF. CDR3 nucleotide sequence: TGTGCCAGTAACCACTCCGACCGGGACAGGTTTAGCAATCAGCCCCGGCATTTT.

The chain links TRBV28 to TRBJ1-5; 10 bases agree with TRBD1. The trim removed 3 bases at V and 5 bases at J, leaving 10 bases unmatched. The CDR3 totals 17 residues. Germline CDR1 and CDR2: MDHEN and SYDVKM. The CDR3 is CASSFWGGQGRDQPQHF. The DNA of the CDR3 is TGTGCCAGCAGTTTTTGGGGGGGACAGGGGCGAGATCAGCCCCAGCATTTT.

About this clone itself: A read error is the likely source, as a far larger clone sits one nucleotide away. Since no conserved phenylalanine or tryptophan closes the CDR3, a read error is the likely cause. The rearrangement joins TRBV11-2 to TRBJ1-5; D gene unclear. Trimming took 5 bases from V and 4 from J, leaving 9 bases between them. The CDR3 has 13 residues. Germline CDR1 reads SGHAT; CDR2 reads FQNNGV. CDR3 DNA sequence: TGTGCCAGCAGCCCTGGGCAGAATCAGCCCCAGCATTCT. Translating gives CASSPGQNQPQHS.

This chain links TRBV19 with TRBJ2-7; TRBD1 is a possible D gene (7 bases). The germline gives CDR1 LNHDA, CDR2 SQIVND (reference sequence). CDR3 size: 16 residues. V lost 6 bases and J lost 1, with 19 bases in between. The DNA of the CDR3 is TGTGCCAGTAGGACGATACTAGCAGGGGGATCCTACGAGCAGTACTTC. Its translation: CASRTILAGGSYEQYF.

The chain employs TRBV19 and TRBJ1-4, with D possibly matching TRBD1 (6 bases). Germline V gene lookup returns CDR1 LNHDA and CDR2 SQIVND (reference sequence). The CDR3 sequence is 14 residues long. Trimming removed 5 bases from V and 6 bases from J, with 13 bases in between. The CDR3 reads CASSQRGDHEKLFF. CDR3 in DNA: TGTGCCAGTAGTCAGAGGGGGGATCATGAAAAACTGTTTTTT.

The chain joins TRBV7-9 to TRBJ1-1; no reliable D call. V was trimmed by 3 bases and J by 6 bases, leaving 14 bases between them. CDR1 is SEHNR, CDR2 FQNEAQ, per germline (reference sequence). The CDR3 runs to 14 residues. The CDR3 protein is CASSLRNTVPEAFF. The CDR3 DNA sequence: TGTGCCAGCAGCTTGAGGAACACCGTCCCTGAAGCTTTCTTT.

The chain has TRBV18 and TRBJ2-7; D is undetermined. Per germline, CDR1 KGHSH and CDR2 LQKENI. V lost 2 bases to trimming and J lost 2 bases, with 10 bases between them. CDR3 length: 14 amino acids. CDR3 residues: CASSPSAGAYEQYF. In nucleotides, the CDR3 is TGTGCCAGCTCACCATCGGCAGGCGCCTACGAGCAGTACTTC.

The CDR3 sequence is CASSQPGLAGPRASTDTQYF. As DNA, the CDR3 is TGCGCCAGCAGCCAGCCGGGACTAGCGGGTCCTAGGGCTAGCACAGATACGCAGTATTTT. V gene TRBV4-1 combines with J gene TRBJ2-3, with 12 bases that match TRBD2. The V gene's germline CDR1 is MGHRA and CDR2 YSYEKL. V gave up 3 bases and J gave up 0 bases; unmatched junction bases: 13. The CDR3 is 20 amino acids.